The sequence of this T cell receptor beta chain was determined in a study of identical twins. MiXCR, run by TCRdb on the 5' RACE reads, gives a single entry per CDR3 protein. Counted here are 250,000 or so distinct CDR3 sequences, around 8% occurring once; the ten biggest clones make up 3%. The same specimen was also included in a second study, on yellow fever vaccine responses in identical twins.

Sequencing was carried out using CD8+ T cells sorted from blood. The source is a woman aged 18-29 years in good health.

In DNA, the CDR3 is TGCGCCAGCAGCCAAGACTTGGCGCCAGACCAGCATTTT. Residues: CASSQDLAPDQHF. The J gene is TRBJ2-3, the V gene TRBV4-3; D is unresolved. The J call may be in error: the DNA end matches TRBJ1-5 better. The CDR3 contains 13 residues. Germline V CDR1 and CDR2: LGHNA, YSLEER.